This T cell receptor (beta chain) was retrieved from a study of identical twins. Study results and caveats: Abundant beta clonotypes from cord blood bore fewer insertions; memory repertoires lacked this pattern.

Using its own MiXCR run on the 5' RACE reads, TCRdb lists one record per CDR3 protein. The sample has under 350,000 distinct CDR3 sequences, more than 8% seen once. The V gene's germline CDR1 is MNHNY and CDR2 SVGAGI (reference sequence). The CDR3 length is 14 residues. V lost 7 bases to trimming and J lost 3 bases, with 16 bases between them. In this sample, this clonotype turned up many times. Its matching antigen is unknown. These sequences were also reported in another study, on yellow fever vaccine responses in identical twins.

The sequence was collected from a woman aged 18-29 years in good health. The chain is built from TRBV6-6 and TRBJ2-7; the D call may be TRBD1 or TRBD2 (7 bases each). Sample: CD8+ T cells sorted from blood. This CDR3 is CASTLSRGGYEQYF. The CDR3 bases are TGTGCCAGCACATTATCCAGGGGGGGCTACGAGCAGTACTTC.